A single sample is the source of the 22 T cell receptor beta chains below, sequenced in a study of blood T cells in healthy people across ages. Combining a sample-barcoded 5' primer with a J-beta primer mix, a second PCR ran for roughly 6 to 12 cycles. TCRdb ran MiXCR on the 5' RACE reads and lists one entry per CDR3 protein. The sample yields around 750,000 distinct CDR3 sequences, about 53% seen once. Input material: blood. The receptors shown here come from a man aged 80 or over in good health.

V is TRBV20-1 and J is TRBJ2-5; D is unresolved. The CDR3 covers 12 residues. V lost 0 bases and J lost 4, with 6 bases in between. Germline loops: CDR1 DFQATT, CDR2 SNEGSKA (reference sequence). CDR3 nucleotide sequence: TGCAGTGCTAGAGATAATGGAGAGACCCAGTACTTC. Residues: CSARDNGETQYF.

This chain links TRBV5-1 with TRBJ2-1, with 10 bases fitting TRBD2. V shed 0 bases and J 3 bases; nucleotides not matched to a gene: 3. This CDR3 contains 16 residues. Germline V gene lookup returns CDR1 SGHRS and CDR2 YFSETQ. This CDR3 reads CASSLGSSGSYNEQFF. CDR3 in DNA: TGCGCCAGCAGCTTGGGGTCTAGCGGGAGCTACAATGAGCAGTTCTTC.

The chain uses TRBV20-1 and TRBJ2-7; 8 positions match TRBD2. The J call may be in error: the DNA end matches TRBJ2-5 better. Germline V gene lookup returns CDR1 DFQATT and CDR2 SNEGSKA (reference sequence). The CDR3 extends over 11 amino acids. This CDR3 reads CSPGGLETQYF. CDR3 DNA sequence: TGCAGCCCGGGAGGGCTTGAGACCCAGTACTTC.

The rearrangement uses TRBV27 and TRBJ2-5; D assignment may be TRBD1 or TRBD2 (6 bases each). The J call may be wrong; the DNA end is better matched by TRBJ2-7. This CDR3 comprises 14 residues. Per germline, CDR1 MNHEY and CDR2 SMNVEV (reference sequence). CDR3 in DNA: TGTGCCAGCAGTTTCCGGGGGCCACCCTACGAGCAGTACTTC. Translating it yields CASSFRGPPYEQYF.

The CDR3 DNA reads TGTGCCAGCGTGAGCATTACCGGGGGGGCGGCTTTCTTT. Its translation: CASVSITGGAAFF. This chain connects TRBV6-1 to TRBJ1-1, with a possible D match to TRBD1 (6 bases). Germline CDR1 reads MNHNS; CDR2 reads SASEGT. V lost 8 bases to trimming and J lost 11 bases, with 21 bases between them. The CDR3 has 13 amino acids.

The DNA for the CDR3 is TGTGCCAGCAGCTTGGACTTGGTTACGCAGTATTTT. It specifies CASSLDLVTQYF. The V and J genes are TRBV11-2 and TRBJ2-3; possible D gene TRBD2, 5 bases. The CDR3 totals 12 residues. V was clipped by 3 bases and J by 8 bases, with 9 bases between them. Germline V CDR1 and CDR2: SGHAT, FQNNGV.

The chain employs TRBV20-1 and TRBJ2-7; 12 nucleotides match TRBD1. V shed 6 bases and J 5 bases; nucleotides not matched to a gene: 8. The CDR3 has 14 residues. CDR1 is DFQATT and CDR2 is SNEGSKA in the germline V gene (reference sequence). CDR3 sequence: CSALGQGARNEQYF. For the CDR3, the DNA is TGCAGTGCGCTGGGACAGGGGGCGAGGAACGAGCAGTACTTC.

This rearrangement joins TRBV20-1 to TRBJ1-6; the D gene is possibly TRBD1 (5 bases). CDR1 is DFQATT and CDR2 is SNEGSKA in the germline V gene (reference sequence). The ends were cut back, 1 base at V and 5 bases at J, with 9 bases in the middle. This CDR3 contains 14 residues. This CDR3 reads CSARGGADNSPLHF. The CDR3 nucleotides read TGCAGTGCTAGAGGGGGCGCAGATAATTCACCCCTCCACTTT.

Ten or more counts support this clonotype. V gene TRBV29-1 combines with J gene TRBJ2-7, with D unclear. The ends were cut back, 3 bases at V and 3 bases at J, with 6 bases in the middle. The CDR3 is made up of 11 amino acids. CDR1 is SQVTM, CDR2 ANQGSEA, per germline. The CDR3 region has the DNA TGCAGCGTTGATGTGGGCTACGAGCAGTACTTC. It yields the protein CSVDVGYEQYF.

Concerning this clonotype: One end of the junction varies from germline; a read error may be responsible. The genes are TRBV28 and TRBJ2-1; TRBD2 agrees at 7 bases. This CDR3 is built from 15 residues. The V gene's germline CDR1 is MDHEN and CDR2 SYDVKM. The CDR3 DNA reads as TGTGCCAGCCACTGGGGGGGGAGCTCCTACAGTGAGCAGTTCTTC. Protein sequence: CASHWGGSSYSEQFF. Drawing the rest from reference TRBV28 and TRBJ2-1, the complete variable domain is DVKVTQSSRYLVKRTGEKVFLECVQDMDHENMFWYRQDPGLGLRLIYFSYDVKMKEKGDIPEGYSVSREKKERFSLILESASTNQTSMYLCASHWGGSSYSEQFFGPGTRLTVL.

The chain is built from TRBV28 and TRBJ2-7; 9 bases map to TRBD2. The CDR3 is made up of 16 amino acids. V trimming: 6 bases; J trimming: 5 bases; junction bases outside the gene matches: 14. CDR1 is MDHEN and CDR2 is SYDVKM in the germline V gene. CDR3 amino acids: CASRPGPGLAVHEQYF. In DNA form, the CDR3 reads TGTGCCAGCAGACCGGGGCCGGGACTAGCAGTACACGAGCAGTACTTC.

The chain has TRBV6-6 and TRBJ2-1; 7 nucleotides match TRBD2. Per germline, CDR1 MNHNY and CDR2 SVGAGI (reference sequence). CDR3 length equals 15 residues. V was clipped by 2 bases and J by 6 bases; unmatched bases: 7. CDR3 bases: TGTGCCAGCAGTTACACTCGCGGGGGACTCAATGAGCAGTTCTTC. Protein product: CASSYTRGGLNEQFF.

The V call is TRBV11-2, the J call TRBJ1-4; D call uncertain. The CDR3 sequence is 17 residues long. The germline CDR1 and CDR2 sequences are SGHAT and FQNNGV. Trimming stripped 5 bases from V and 0 bases from J, with 16 bases between. The CDR3 protein is CASSLSGARSTNEKLFF. In DNA, the CDR3 is TGTGCCAGCAGCCTATCGGGAGCGCGCTCAACTAATGAAAAACTGTTTTTT.

This clonotype has a count of ten or more. At one of its ends the junction is not consistent with the germline gene, which may arise from a read error. The CDR3 sequence is CASSPGTVSYEQYF. CDR3 sequence (DNA): TGTGCCAGCAGCCCCGGGACAGTCTCCTACGAGCAGTACTTC. This sequence joins TRBV5-1 and TRBJ2-7; TRBD1 matches at 7 bases. The CDR3 loop spans 14 amino acids. CDR1 is SGHRS, CDR2 YFSETQ, per germline.

Note on this clonotype: At one end the junction does not follow the germline gene, possibly because of a read error. The rearrangement uses TRBV29-1 and TRBJ1-2; D remains ambiguous. The germline CDR1 and CDR2 sequences are SQVTM and ANQGSEA. The CDR3 is 13 amino acids. The CDR3 spells CNVGGGVNYGYTF. CDR3 DNA: TGCAACGTTGGAGGAGGAGTAAACTATGGCTACACCTTC.

In its sample, this clonotype was seen a few times. One junction end disagrees with the germline gene, perhaps due to a read error. The chain is built from TRBV20-1 and TRBJ2-5; 10 nucleotides line up with TRBD2. The DNA end is a closer match to TRBJ2-7, so the J assignment may be wrong. Germline V gene sequence: CDR1 DFQATT, CDR2 SNEGSKA (reference sequence). CDR3 size: 17 residues. CDR3 sequence: CSARGSTSGPGVYEQYF. Written as DNA, the CDR3 is TGCAGCGCTAGAGGCTCGACTAGCGGGCCGGGCGTCTACGAGCAGTACTTC.

The gene calls are TRBV7-9 and TRBJ2-7; 9 bases agree with TRBD1. This CDR3 spans 14 amino acids. The V segment lost 0 bases and the J segment 7 bases; nucleotides outside the gene matches: 4. Per the germline V gene, CDR1 is SEHNR and CDR2 is FQNEAQ (reference sequence). The CDR3 sequence is CASSLAQTGGEQYF. CDR3 DNA: TGTGCCAGCAGCTTAGCGCAGACAGGGGGGGAGCAGTACTTC.

This clonotype has more than one count but fewer than ten. The chain uses TRBV7-9 and TRBJ2-1; 11 bases match TRBD2. The germline CDR1 and CDR2 sequences are SEHNR and FQNEAQ (reference sequence). After removal of 1 base from V and 2 bases from J, the junction contained 4 bases not matched to a gene. This CDR3 is 17 amino acids long. CDR3 coding DNA: TGTGCCAGCAGCTTAGTCGAGACTAGCGGGACCTACAATGAGCAGTTCTTC. It encodes CASSLVETSGTYNEQFF. Full variable domain (missing parts from reference TRBV7-9 and TRBJ2-1): DTGVSQNPRHKITKRGQNVTFRCDPISEHNRLYWYRQTLGQGPEFLTYFQNEAQLEKSRLLSDRFSAERPKGSFSTLEIQRTEQGDSAMYLCASSLVETSGTYNEQFFGPGTRLTVL.

This clonotype appeared a few times. This chain links TRBV20-1 with TRBJ2-3, with D possibly being TRBD2 (6 bases). V dropped 3 bases and J dropped 14 bases, with 21 bases sitting between them. The germline V gene encodes CDR1 DFQATT and CDR2 SNEGSKA (reference sequence). There are 13 residues in the CDR3. DNA for the CDR3: TGCAGTGCTAGCCGGGACTTCCACAGATACGCGTATTTT. Translating it yields CSASRDFHRYAYF.

This clonotype showed up just a few times. The V and J genes are TRBV9 and TRBJ2-3, with D maybe TRBD2 (6 bases). Between the trimmed V and J ends, which lost 1 base and 5 bases, there was a span of 11 bases. Looked up from germline, CDR1 is SGDLS and CDR2 is YYNGEE. This CDR3 spans 14 amino acids. The CDR3 sequence: CASSVTGSVDTQYF. CDR3 DNA: TGTGCCAGCAGCGTAACCGGGAGCGTAGATACGCAGTATTTT.

The chain has TRBV9 and TRBJ2-4; D is unresolved. The J call is doubtful: the DNA matches TRBJ2-7 better. CDR1 SGDLS and CDR2 YYNGEE come from the germline V gene. CDR3 length equals 12 residues. CDR3 residues: CASSVPMGEQYF. CDR3 in DNA: TGTGCCAGCAGCGTCCCGATGGGCGAGCAGTACTTC.

V gene TRBV10-3 combines with J gene TRBJ2-7, with no clear D. The CDR3 is made up of 14 amino acids. Germline lookup yields CDR1 ENHRY and CDR2 SYGVKD. V gave up 0 bases and J gave up 7 bases, with 13 bases separating them. The CDR3 protein is CAISESTVRNEQYF. In nucleotides, the CDR3 is TGTGCCATCAGTGAGTCGACGGTCCGGAATGAGCAGTACTTC.